Sequencing of this T cell receptor beta chain was carried out in a study of cytomegalovirus exposure and HLA in healthy donors. Deletions cut 4 bases from V and 10 bases from J, with 19 bases between. The CDR3 has 15 residues. Germline assignment: CDR1 MNHEY and CDR2 SMNVEV (reference sequence). Amplification used 60 Vbeta primers and 13 Jbeta primers. In the authors' methods: About 11 million of tens of millions of unique TCR beta chains were shared, per a later count. This table comes from immunoSEQ multiplex PCR, and its TCRdb copy is limited to in-frame clones, with some not included. The D gene and trimming were derived from the DNA, and the V and J assignments and clone size from that table. Of 150,000 or so clones in the sample, more than 70% were seen once.

What was sequenced was PBMCs. The TCR comes from a young man in good health and CMV-seropositive. V gene TRBV27 combines with J gene TRBJ2-2; a possible D gene is TRBD1 (6 bases). DNA of the CDR3: TGTGCCAGCAGTTCCTACGGGACACTACAGGAGGAGCTGTTTTTT. Translating it yields CASSSYGTLQEELFF.